These 17 T cell receptor beta chains came from one sample sequenced in a study of OX40 agonist ivuxolimab in advanced cancers. The repertoire was sequenced with immunoSEQ multiplex PCR; TCRdb's copy has only in-frame clones and lacks some. There are roughly 50,000 clones in the sample; around 84% occur only once, and around 0.91% lies in the top ten. Sequencing used CD4+ or CD8+ T cells sorted from blood, obtained in a trial of the OX40 agonist ivuxolimab. Receptors were obtained from an adult with an advanced solid tumor such as melanoma, head and neck, liver or kidney cancer.

This rearrangement joins TRBV6-1 to TRBJ2-5, with no clear D. V lost 2 bases, J lost 0 bases, and 7 bases lay in between. This CDR3 region has 14 residues. In germline, CDR1 is MNHNS, CDR2 SASEGT. The CDR3 spells CASSESWYQETQYF. The CDR3 DNA reads as TGTGCCAGCAGTGAAAGTTGGTACCAAGAGACCCAGTACTTC.

The gene calls are TRBV19 and TRBJ2-6; D is perhaps TRBD2 (6 bases). V was shortened by 6 bases and J by 2 bases, with 11 bases between the two germline ends. There are 15 residues in the CDR3. The V gene's germline CDR1 is LNHDA and CDR2 SQIVND (reference sequence). Here the CDR3 reads CASSVPGAGANVLTF. The CDR3 DNA follows: TGTGCCAGTAGCGTGCCGGGGGCTGGGGCCAACGTCCTGACTTTC. The full variable domain, completed using reference TRBV19 and TRBJ2-6, is DGGITQSPKYLFRKEGQNVTLSCEQNLNHDAMYWYRQDPGQGLRLIYYSQIVNDFQKGDIAEGYSVSREKKESFPLTVTSAQKNPTAFYLCASSVPGAGANVLTFGAGSRLTVL.

V gene TRBV19 combines with J gene TRBJ2-1, with 9 bases fitting TRBD2. Germline V gives CDR1 LNHDA, CDR2 SQIVND (reference sequence). J lost 0 bases, V lost 6 bases, and 6 bases had no gene match. The length of the CDR3 is 16 residues. The CDR3 loop reads CASSVWRGGSYNEQFF. CDR3 nucleotide sequence: TGTGCCAGTAGCGTTTGGCGGGGGGGCTCCTACAATGAGCAGTTCTTC.

The chain couples TRBV15 to TRBJ1-5; D remains unclear. Germline V lookup: CDR1 LNHNV, CDR2 YYDKDF (reference sequence). CDR3 size: 17 residues. V shed 6 bases and J shed 1 base, with 19 bases lying between them. The CDR3 DNA follows: TGTGCCACCAGGACATTAAAGCCCCTTGGGAGCAATCAGCCCCAGCATTTT. It encodes CATRTLKPLGSNQPQHF.

The genes are TRBV6-1 and TRBJ1-4; tentative D call: TRBD1 (6 bases). The germline V gene has CDR1 MNHNS and CDR2 SASEGT. The V and J ends lost 6 bases and 5 bases respectively, with 13 bases between them. The CDR3 is 14 residues long. The CDR3 protein is CASRIGGANEKLFF. Here the CDR3 DNA reads TGTGCCAGCAGGATCGGGGGGGCGAATGAAAAACTGTTTTTT.

The chain has TRBV4-2 and TRBJ1-2; a weak D match, TRBD1 (5 bases). The CDR3 contains 12 residues. CDR1 and CDR2 (germline): LGHNA, YNFKEQ. The V end lost 1 base, the J end lost 11 bases, and 11 bases lay between the germline ends. The CDR3 spells CASSQGGGGYTF. The CDR3 nucleotides read TGTGCCAGCAGCCAAGGCGGCGGGGGGTACACCTTC.

As DNA, the CDR3 is TGTGCCTGGAAATACGGGACAGGGTCCTACGAGCAGTACTTC. The encoded protein is CAWKYGTGSYEQYF. V usage is TRBV30 and J usage is TRBJ2-7; TRBD1 agrees at 9 bases. After removal of 4 bases from V and 1 base from J, the junction contained 5 bases not matched to a gene. CDR1 and CDR2 from the germline V gene are GTSNPN and SVGIG (reference sequence). CDR3 length equals 14 residues.

V is TRBV5-8 and J is TRBJ1-2; the D is unclear. V was cut by 0 bases and J by 0 bases, with 6 bases left in between. Germline loops: CDR1 SGHTS, CDR2 YDEGEE. The CDR3 has 14 residues. Written as DNA, the CDR3 is TGTGCCAGCAGCTTGGTTATCGCTAACTATGGCTACACCTTC. Protein product: CASSLVIANYGYTF.

The chain combines TRBV27 with TRBJ2-2; D unclear. Germline V gene sequence: CDR1 MNHEY, CDR2 SMNVEV (reference sequence). The V end lost 6 bases, the J end lost 3 bases, and 11 bases lay between the germline ends. CDR3 length: 14 residues. The CDR3 is CASSSPGHTGELFF. CDR3 DNA sequence: TGTGCCAGCAGCTCGCCCGGGCACACCGGGGAGCTGTTTTTT.

In its sample, this clone is medium-sized. This chain links TRBV18 with TRBJ1-4; D uncertain. The CDR3 covers 12 residues. Germline V gene sequence: CDR1 KGHSH, CDR2 LQKENI. Trimming took off 1 base at V and 13 bases at J, with 10 bases between the two ends. CDR3 loop: CASSPRTGILFF. The CDR3 DNA reads TGTGCCAGCTCACCACGAACCGGAATACTGTTTTTT.

The CDR3 region is CASSSEARGKYGYTF. CDR3 DNA sequence: TGTGCCAGCAGTTCCGAAGCCAGGGGGAAGTATGGCTACACCTTC. This chain connects TRBV28 to TRBJ1-2; 7 bases map to TRBD1. The V and J ends lost 4 bases and 5 bases, in that order; junction bases with no gene match: 10. This CDR3 contains 15 residues. The germline CDR1 and CDR2 sequences are MDHEN and SYDVKM.

The chain carries TRBV4-2 and TRBJ1-5, with D maybe TRBD1 (5 bases). The CDR3 is 14 amino acids. In germline, CDR1 is LGHNA, CDR2 YNFKEQ. V shed 0 bases and J shed 6 bases, with 9 bases lying between them. CDR3 bases: TGTGCCAGCAGCCAAGATATGGGACCTCAGCCCCAGCATTTT. It encodes CASSQDMGPQPQHF.

The chain uses TRBV6-1 and TRBJ2-3; TRBD1 matches at 7 bases. The germline gives CDR1 MNHNS, CDR2 SASEGT. After removal of 8 bases from V and 3 bases from J, the junction contained 11 bases not matched to a gene. The CDR3 spans 15 residues. The CDR3 DNA follows: TGTGCCAGCCGCCTAGAACAACAGGGGACAGATACGCAGTATTTT. This gives the protein CASRLEQQGTDTQYF.

In DNA, the CDR3 is TGCAGCGTTGGGGCAGGGTACGGGAACACTGAAGCTTTCTTT. Translated, it gives CSVGAGYGNTEAFF. The V call is TRBV29-1, the J call TRBJ1-1; a possible D gene is TRBD1 (5 bases). Germline CDR1 SQVTM, CDR2 ANQGSEA. The CDR3 is 14 amino acids. Trimming took 4 bases from V and 1 from J, leaving 13 bases between them.

V is TRBV19 and J is TRBJ1-1, with 7 bases aligning to TRBD1. The V gene's germline CDR1 is LNHDA and CDR2 SQIVND (reference sequence). The CDR3 is 13 amino acids. The V gene end was trimmed by 6 bases and the J gene end by 5 bases; junction bases not matched to a gene: 6. CDR3 nucleotide sequence: TGTGCCAGTAGACAACAGGGGATGACTGAAGCTTTCTTT. Its protein is CASRQQGMTEAFF.

The V call is TRBV4-2, the J call TRBJ2-1; D is possibly TRBD2 (6 bases). Germline V gene data show CDR1 as LGHNA and CDR2 as YNFKEQ. Trimming took off 2 bases at V and 6 bases at J, with 11 bases between the two ends. This CDR3 comprises 14 residues. The CDR3 here is CASSQPGTRNEQFF. CDR3 nucleotides: TGTGCCAGCAGCCAACCGGGGACTCGCAATGAGCAGTTCTTC.

This chain links TRBV6-1 with TRBJ1-1; D not certain. With 2 bases removed from V and 5 bases from J, the gap between germline ends came to 9 bases. Germline V CDR1 and CDR2: MNHNS, SASEGT. The CDR3 runs 13 residues. CDR3 DNA sequence: TGTGCCAGCAGTGAAACTTTCGGTACTGAAGCTTTCTTT. Residues: CASSETFGTEAFF.